This is a list of T cell receptor beta chains from one sample in a study of cytomegalovirus exposure and HLA in healthy donors. Here immunoSEQ multiplex PCR was the method, and the copy in TCRdb shows in-frame clones only, minus some. Of some 130,000 clones in the sample, 60% to 80% were seen once. Sequencing used PBMCs. The receptors were sampled from a male donor in good health and CMV-seronegative. CDR3s include the opening cysteine and the closing phenylalanine or tryptophan. The D gene is left open where the match is weak. The listing skips clone size in some rows; elsewhere it reads once, few, many or a size class.

>NA|TRBJ2-5|TRBV27|TRBD2
CASRIAGGGETQYF
TGTGCCAGCAGGATAGCGGGAGGGGGGGAGACCCAGTACTTC
>NA|TRBJ2-1|TRBV4-2|TRBD2
CASSPTGLAGPGEQFF
TGTGCCAGCAGCCCCACCGGACTAGCGGGACCCGGTGAGCAGTTCTTC
>NA|TRBJ2-3|TRBV7-9|TRBD2
CASSLAQGLQQYF
TGTGCCAGCAGCTTAGCGCAGGGACTACAGCAGTATTTT
>NA|TRBJ2-7|TRBV19|NA
CASSRGGTAYEQYF
TGTGCCAGTAGTAGAGGCGGGACGGCCTACGAGCAGTACTTC
>NA|TRBJ1-1|TRBV28|NA
CASPPRNTEAFF
TGTGCCAGCCCTCCGCGGAACACTGAAGCTTTCTTT
>NA|TRBJ2-7|TRBV7-3|TRBD1
CASSSGTGPYEQYF
TGTGCCAGCAGCTCCGGGACAGGCCCCTACGAGCAGTACTTC
>NA|TRBJ2-6|TRBV15|TRBD1
CATREGALGGANGLTF
TGTGCCACCAGAGAGGGGGCGCTCGGTGGGGCCAACGGCCTGACTTTC
>NA|TRBJ1-1|TRBV2|NA
CASNRERNTEAFF
TGTGCCAGCAACAGGGAGAGGAACACTGAAGCTTTCTTT
>NA|TRBJ2-5|TRBV5-1|NA
CASSLGSGETQYF
TGCGCCAGCAGCTTGGGTTCGGGAGAGACCCAGTACTTC
>NA|TRBJ1-2|TRBV19|TRBD1
CASSLAGQNYGYTF
TGTGCCAGTAGTTTAGCGGGACAGAACTATGGCTACACCTTC
>NA|TRBJ1-5|TRBV7-2|TRBD1
CASSLRSGQGVSQPQHF
TGTGCCAGCAGCTTAAGGTCGGGACAGGGAGTGAGTCAGCCCCAGCATTTT
>NA|TRBJ2-1|TRBV5-4|TRBD2
CASSTGLAGVSEQFF
TGTGCCAGCAGCACGGGACTAGCGGGAGTCTCTGAGCAGTTCTTC
>NA|TRBJ2-7|TRBV5-6|TRBD2
CASSSRLAGGAYEQYF
TGTGCCAGCAGCTCCCGACTAGCGGGGGGCGCCTACGAGCAGTACTTC
>few|TRBJ2-7|TRBV14|NA
CASSQDIRLEQYF
TGTGCCAGCAGCCAAGATATAAGACTCGAGCAGTACTTC
>once|TRBJ2-7|TRBV29-1|NA
CSVTGFTTYEQYF
TGCAGCGTAACAGGGTTCACGACCTACGAGCAGTACTTC
>NA|TRBJ1-3|TRBV19|NA
CASSIDDYSGNTIYF
TGTGCCAGTAGTATAGATGACTACTCTGGAAACACCATATATTTT
>NA|TRBJ1-1|TRBV21-1|NA
CASSNGAGDTEAFF
TGTGCCAGCAGCAATGGGGCAGGGGACACTGAAGCTTTCTTT
>NA|TRBJ2-1|TRBV7-9|TRBD2
CSSRTSGSYNEQFF
TGTTCCAGCAGGACTAGCGGGTCATACAATGAGCAGTTCTTC
>NA|TRBJ2-7|TRBV5-1|TRBD1
CASSRTGDEQYF
TGCGCCAGCAGCCGTACAGGGGACGAGCAGTACTTC
>few|TRBJ2-7|TRBV7-8|TRBD2
CASSPGEGSREQYF
TGTGCCAGCAGCCCGGGGGAGGGAAGTCGCGAGCAGTACTTC
>few|TRBJ2-1|TRBV6-5|NA
CASSYVSSQREQFF
TGTGCCAGCAGTTATGTCTCCAGTCAGCGTGAGCAGTTCTTC
>NA|TRBJ1-2|TRBV9|NA
CASSGAGVGDYGYTF
TGTGCCAGCAGCGGGGCTGGGGTCGGGGACTATGGCTACACCTTC
>NA|TRBJ2-7|TRBV5-6|NA
CASSLGDRSYEQYF
TGTGCCAGCAGCTTGGGAGACAGATCCTACGAGCAGTACTTC
>NA|TRBJ1-2|TRBV6-5|TRBD1
CASRAGTGLGGGYTF
TGTGCCAGCAGGGCCGGGACAGGTCTTGGAGGAGGCTACACCTTC
>NA|TRBJ2-1|TRBV5-1|TRBD2
CASSLAKSSGRPRGYNEQFF
TGCGCCAGCAGCTTGGCTAAGTCTAGCGGGCGCCCACGAGGGTACAATGAGCAGTTCTTC
>NA|TRBJ2-1|TRBV5-1|TRBD2
CASSLAGTSGRDEQFF
TGCGCCAGCAGCTTGGCCGGGACTAGCGGGAGAGATGAGCAGTTCTTC
>NA|TRBJ2-4|TRBV6-6|NA
CASSYSTGGIQYF
TGTGCCAGCAGTTACTCGACCGGCGGCATTCAGTACTTC
>NA|TRBJ1-1|TRBV5-1|TRBD1
CASTLNTGGVSTEAFF
TGCGCCAGCACGTTAAATACAGGGGGCGTCTCCACTGAAGCTTTCTTT
>NA|TRBJ2-1|TRBV2|TRBD2
CASSPSSGRPGEQFF
TGTGCCAGCAGCCCCTCTAGCGGGAGGCCGGGGGAGCAGTTCTTC
>NA|TRBJ2-7|TRBV5-1|NA
CASSLEPDYEQYF
TGCGCCAGCAGCTTGGAGCCCGACTACGAGCAGTACTTC
>NA|TRBJ2-1|TRBV6-5|TRBD2
CASSYPIGTSGREFF
TGTGCCAGCAGTTACCCTATAGGGACTAGCGGAAGAGAGTTCTTC
>NA|TRBJ1-2|TRBV5-1|TRBD1
CASSSQSGQGYGYTF
TGCGCCAGCAGCTCCCAGTCGGGACAGGGTTATGGCTACACCTTC
>NA|TRBJ2-1|TRBV2|TRBD2
CASSTPPGLAGVRAYNEQFF
TGTGCCAGCAGTACTCCCCCGGGGCTAGCGGGAGTCCGGGCCTACAATGAGCAGTTCTTC
>once|TRBJ2-2|TRBV19|NA
CASRRLDTGELFF
TGTGCCAGTAGAAGACTTGACACCGGGGAGCTGTTTTTT
>few|TRBJ1-5|TRBV11-3|NA
CAKRKPPIFSNQPQHF
TGTGCCAAGCGGAAACCCCCCATCTTTAGCAATCAGCCCCAGCATTTT
>NA|TRBJ1-2|TRBV28|NA
CASRLGRQVGGYTF
TGTGCCAGCAGATTGGGGAGACAAGTGGGGGGCTACACCTTC
>NA|TRBJ2-7|TRBV7-9|NA
CASSLAASEYEQYF
TGTGCCAGCAGCTTAGCTGCTAGCGAATACGAGCAGTACTTC
>NA|TRBJ2-7|TRBV5-1|TRBD1
CASNRQGVDEQYF
TGCGCCAGCAATAGACAGGGCGTCGACGAGCAGTACTTC
>NA|TRBJ1-4|TRBV6-5|NA
CASSYSLNPESEKLFF
TGTGCCAGCAGTTACTCTCTTAACCCGGAGAGCGAAAAACTGTTTTTT
>once|TRBJ1-3|TRBV6-5|TRBD1
CASSFDRARGNTIYF
TGTGCCAGCAGTTTCGACAGGGCTAGAGGAAACACCATATATTTT
>NA|TRBJ2-7|TRBV5-6|TRBD1
CASSLDRGSYEQYF
TGTGCCAGCAGCTTGGACAGGGGTTCCTACGAGCAGTACTTC
>NA|TRBJ2-1|TRBV27|NA
CASSSGTYNEQFF
TGTGCCAGCAGTTCGGGGACCTACAATGAGCAGTTCTTC
>NA|TRBJ2-3|TRBV7-9|NA
CASSFMAGLSTDTQYF
TGTGCCAGCAGCTTTATGGCAGGACTTAGCACAGATACGCAGTATTTT
>few|TRBJ2-7|TRBV4-1|TRBD2
CASSQERRTSGRSASYEQYF
TGCGCCAGCAGCCAAGAGAGGAGAACTAGCGGGAGGTCGGCTTCCTACGAGCAGTACTTC
>NA|TRBJ2-7|TRBV2|TRBD2
CASSVGLAGGYEQYF
TGTGCCAGCAGTGTGGGTCTAGCGGGGGGCTACGAGCAGTACTTC
>NA|TRBJ2-2|TRBV5-1|NA
CASSLVTPGDTGELFF
TGCGCCAGCAGCTTGGTGACCCCCGGGGACACCGGGGAGCTGTTTTTT
>once|TRBJ1-1|TRBV6-5|NA
CAISAEQGVNTEAFF
TGTGCCATCAGTGCAGAACAGGGAGTGAACACTGAAGCTTTCTTT
>NA|TRBJ2-1|TRBV7-9|NA
CASSSGAVSNEQFF
TGTGCCAGCAGCTCAGGAGCGGTCTCTAATGAGCAGTTCTTC
>NA|TRBJ2-3|TRBV19|TRBD2
CASSILVGGVTDTQYF
TGTGCCAGTAGTATATTGGTGGGGGGGGTCACAGATACGCAGTATTTT